The rows below give T cell receptor beta chains drawn from one sample of a study of blood T cell repertoires in COVID-19. TCRdb's table, derived via immunoSEQ multiplex PCR, lists solely in-frame clones and lacks some. The sample shows under 20,000 clones, roughly 86% of them seen only once. What was sequenced was peripheral blood. The receptors were sampled from a human donor in a cohort sampled during active COVID-19. The donor label of this sample is uncertain. Both conserved end residues are part of each CDR3. Fields, in order: V gene, clone size, D gene, J gene, CDR3 protein, CDR3 DNA. D genes are given only for firm matches. Not every row has a clone size; where given, it reads once, few, many or a size class.

V gene: TRBV7-9; clone size: NA; D gene: TRBD1; J gene: TRBJ2-5; CDR3 protein: CASSLGDRGGQETQYF; CDR3 DNA: TGTGCCAGCAGCTTAGGGGACAGGGGAGGCCAAGAGACCCAGTACTTC
V gene: TRBV4-1; clone size: NA; D gene: NA; J gene: TRBJ2-2; CDR3 protein: CASSQTNGGYGELFF; CDR3 DNA: TGCGCCAGCAGCCAGACTAACGGAGGCTACGGGGAGCTGTTTTTT
V gene: TRBV24-1; clone size: NA; D gene: NA; J gene: TRBJ2-2; CDR3 protein: CATSDLQRGLFF; CDR3 DNA: TGTGCCACCAGTGATCTCCAAAGGGGGCTGTTTTTT
V gene: TRBV24-1; clone size: NA; D gene: TRBD1; J gene: TRBJ2-5; CDR3 protein: CATSDSNRGRETQYF; CDR3 DNA: TGTGCCACCAGTGATTCAAACAGGGGGCGAGAGACCCAGTACTTC
V gene: TRBV5-1; clone size: few; D gene: TRBD1; J gene: TRBJ2-7; CDR3 protein: CASRGGPSSYEQYF; CDR3 DNA: TGCGCCAGCAGAGGGGGCCCGAGCTCCTACGAGCAGTACTTC
V gene: TRBV5-1; clone size: NA; D gene: TRBD2; J gene: TRBJ2-1; CDR3 protein: CASTFTGRAEVEQFF; CDR3 DNA: TGCGCCAGCACCTTTACCGGGAGGGCCGAGGTTGAGCAGTTCTTC
V gene: TRBV5-1; clone size: NA; D gene: TRBD1; J gene: TRBJ1-2; CDR3 protein: CASSWDRGTYGYTF; CDR3 DNA: TGCGCCAGCAGCTGGGACAGGGGGACCTATGGCTACACCTTC
V gene: TRBV30; clone size: NA; D gene: NA; J gene: TRBJ1-2; CDR3 protein: CAWSEDSNYGYTF; CDR3 DNA: TGTGCCTGGAGTGAAGACAGCAACTATGGCTACACCTTC
V gene: TRBV5-1; clone size: few; D gene: TRBD2; J gene: TRBJ2-7; CDR3 protein: CASSLAGGRTYEQYF; CDR3 DNA: TGCGCCAGCAGCTTGGCCGGGGGGAGGACCTACGAGCAGTACTTC
V gene: TRBV6-4; clone size: NA; D gene: TRBD1; J gene: TRBJ2-2; CDR3 protein: CASSQGAARTGELFF; CDR3 DNA: TGTGCCAGCAGTCAGGGGGCAGCTCGGACCGGGGAGCTGTTTTTT
V gene: TRBV7-9; clone size: few; D gene: TRBD1; J gene: TRBJ2-7; CDR3 protein: CASSLRDRGLPPYEQYF; CDR3 DNA: TGTGCCAGCAGCTTACGGGACAGGGGGCTGCCCCCCTACGAGCAGTACTTC
V gene: TRBV18; clone size: NA; D gene: NA; J gene: TRBJ2-1; CDR3 protein: CASSSGGAASSYNEQFF; CDR3 DNA: TGTGCCAGCTCCTCCGGGGGAGCGGCCAGCTCCTACAATGAGCAGTTCTTC
V gene: TRBV2; clone size: NA; D gene: TRBD2; J gene: TRBJ2-1; CDR3 protein: CASSEGTSGRNEQFF; CDR3 DNA: TGTGCCAGCAGTGAAGGGACTAGCGGGAGAAATGAGCAGTTCTTC
V gene: TRBV5-6; clone size: NA; D gene: NA; J gene: TRBJ1-5; CDR3 protein: CASSLGGALSNQPQHF; CDR3 DNA: TGTGCCAGCAGCTTGGGCGGGGCCCTAAGCAATCAGCCCCAGCATTTT